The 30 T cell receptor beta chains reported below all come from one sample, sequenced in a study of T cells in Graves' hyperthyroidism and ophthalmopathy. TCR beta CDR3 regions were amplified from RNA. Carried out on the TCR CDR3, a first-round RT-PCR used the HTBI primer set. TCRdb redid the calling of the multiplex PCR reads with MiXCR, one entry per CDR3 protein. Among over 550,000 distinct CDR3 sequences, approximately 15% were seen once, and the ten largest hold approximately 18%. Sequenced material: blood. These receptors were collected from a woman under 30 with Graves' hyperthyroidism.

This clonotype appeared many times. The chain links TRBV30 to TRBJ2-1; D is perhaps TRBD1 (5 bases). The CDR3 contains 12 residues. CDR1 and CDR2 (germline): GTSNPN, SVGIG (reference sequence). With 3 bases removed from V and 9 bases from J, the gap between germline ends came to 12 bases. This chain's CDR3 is CAWSDGRGEQFF. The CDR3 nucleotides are TGTGCCTGGAGCGACGGAAGGGGTGAGCAGTTCTTC.

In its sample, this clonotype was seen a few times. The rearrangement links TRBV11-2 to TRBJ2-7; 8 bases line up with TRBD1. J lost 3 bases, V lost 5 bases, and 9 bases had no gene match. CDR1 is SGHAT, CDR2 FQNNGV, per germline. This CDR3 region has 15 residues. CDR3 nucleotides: TGTGCCAGCAGCCCCCGGACAGGGAACGGCTACGAGCAGTACTTC. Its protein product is CASSPRTGNGYEQYF.

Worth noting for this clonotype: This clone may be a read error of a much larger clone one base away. The CDR3 DNA sequence: TGTGCCAGCAGTGATAACAGCAGGGGAGAGACCCAGTACTTC. As protein: CASSDNSRGETQYF. The rearrangement uses TRBV27 and TRBJ2-5; D perhaps matches TRBD1 (6 bases). CDR1 and CDR2 (germline): MNHEY, SMNVEV (reference sequence). There are 14 residues in the CDR3. The V and J ends lost 5 bases and 4 bases respectively, with 14 bases between them.

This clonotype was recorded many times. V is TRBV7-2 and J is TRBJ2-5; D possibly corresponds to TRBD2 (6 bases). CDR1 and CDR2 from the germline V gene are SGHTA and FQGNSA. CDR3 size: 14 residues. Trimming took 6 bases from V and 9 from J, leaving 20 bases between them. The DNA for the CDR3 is TGTGCCAGCAGTCAGGCGGGGCCCACTAGGTCCCAGTACTTC. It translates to CASSQAGPTRSQYF.

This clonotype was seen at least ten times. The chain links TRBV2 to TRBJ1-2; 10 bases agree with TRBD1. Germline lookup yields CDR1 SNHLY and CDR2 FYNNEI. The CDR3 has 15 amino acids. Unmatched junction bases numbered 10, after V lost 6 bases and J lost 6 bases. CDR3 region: CASSWIGQGDDGYTF. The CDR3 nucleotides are TGTGCCAGCAGCTGGATCGGACAGGGGGACGATGGCTACACCTTC.

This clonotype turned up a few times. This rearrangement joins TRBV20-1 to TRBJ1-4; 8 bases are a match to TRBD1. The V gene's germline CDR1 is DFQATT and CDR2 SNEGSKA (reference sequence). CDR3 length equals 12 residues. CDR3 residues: CSTGTGVEKLFF. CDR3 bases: TGCAGCACCGGGACAGGAGTTGAAAAACTGTTTTTT.

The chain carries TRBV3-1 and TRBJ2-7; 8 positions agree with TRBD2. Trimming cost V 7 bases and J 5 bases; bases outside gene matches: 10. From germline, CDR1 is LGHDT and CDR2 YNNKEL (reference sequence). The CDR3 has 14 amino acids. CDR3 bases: TGTGCCAGCACCGAGTCGGGGGGGCGGGACGAGCAGTACTTC. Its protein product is CASTESGGRDEQYF.

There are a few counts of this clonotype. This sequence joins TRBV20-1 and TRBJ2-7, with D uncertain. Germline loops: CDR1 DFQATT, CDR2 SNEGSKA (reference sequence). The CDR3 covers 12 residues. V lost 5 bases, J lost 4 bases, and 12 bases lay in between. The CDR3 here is CSAGQIGYEQYF. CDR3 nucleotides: TGCAGTGCTGGCCAGATAGGGTACGAGCAGTACTTC.

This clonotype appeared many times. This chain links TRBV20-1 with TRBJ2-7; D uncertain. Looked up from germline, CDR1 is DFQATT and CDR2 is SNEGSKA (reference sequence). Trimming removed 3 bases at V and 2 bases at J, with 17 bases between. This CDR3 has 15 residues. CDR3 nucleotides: TGCAGTGCTAGGATACCCTCGGCATCCCCCTACGAGCAGTACTTC. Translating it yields CSARIPSASPYEQYF.

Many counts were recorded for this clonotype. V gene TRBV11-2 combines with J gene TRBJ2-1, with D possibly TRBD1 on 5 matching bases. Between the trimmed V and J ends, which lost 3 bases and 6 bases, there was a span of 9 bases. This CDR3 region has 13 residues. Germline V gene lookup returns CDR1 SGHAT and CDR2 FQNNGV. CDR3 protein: CASSFGASNEQFF. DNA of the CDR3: TGTGCCAGCAGCTTTGGGGCGTCCAATGAGCAGTTCTTC.

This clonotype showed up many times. CDR3 nucleotide sequence: TGCGCCAGCAGCTTCACTGCGGGACAGGGAATGGGCTACACCTTC. This translates into CASSFTAGQGMGYTF. The gene calls are TRBV4-1 and TRBJ1-2; 9 bases are shared with TRBD1. With V trimmed by 5 bases and J by 8 bases, 12 bases remained unmatched. The CDR3 contains 15 residues. Germline CDR1 MGHRA, CDR2 YSYEKL.

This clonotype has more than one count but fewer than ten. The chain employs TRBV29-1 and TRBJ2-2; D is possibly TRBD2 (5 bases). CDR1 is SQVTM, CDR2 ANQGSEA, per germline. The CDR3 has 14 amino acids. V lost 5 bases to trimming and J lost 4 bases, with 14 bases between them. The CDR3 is CSVRLDSFTGELFF. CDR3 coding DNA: TGCAGCGTTCGATTGGACTCATTCACCGGGGAGCTGTTTTTT.

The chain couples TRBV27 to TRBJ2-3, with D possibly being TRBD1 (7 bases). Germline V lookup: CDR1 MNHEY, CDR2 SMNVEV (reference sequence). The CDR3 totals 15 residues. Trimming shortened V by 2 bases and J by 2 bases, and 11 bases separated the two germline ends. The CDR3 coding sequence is TGTGCCAGCAGTTTAAGGGGGCGGGACACAGATACGCAGTATTTT. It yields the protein CASSLRGRDTDTQYF.

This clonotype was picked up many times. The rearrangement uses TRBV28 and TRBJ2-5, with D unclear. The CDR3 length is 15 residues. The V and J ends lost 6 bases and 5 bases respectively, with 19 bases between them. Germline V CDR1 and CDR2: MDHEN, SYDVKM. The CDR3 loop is CASRALVGNGETQYF. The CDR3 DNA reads TGTGCCAGCAGAGCCCTCGTGGGCAATGGGGAGACCCAGTACTTC.

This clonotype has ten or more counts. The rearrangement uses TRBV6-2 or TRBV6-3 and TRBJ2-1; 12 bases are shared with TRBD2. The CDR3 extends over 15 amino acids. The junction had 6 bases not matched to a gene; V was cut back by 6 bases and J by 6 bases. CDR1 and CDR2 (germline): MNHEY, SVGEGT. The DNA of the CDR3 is TGTGCCAGCAGCCTGACTAGCGGGAGCTCCAATGAGCAGTTCTTC. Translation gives CASSLTSGSSNEQFF.

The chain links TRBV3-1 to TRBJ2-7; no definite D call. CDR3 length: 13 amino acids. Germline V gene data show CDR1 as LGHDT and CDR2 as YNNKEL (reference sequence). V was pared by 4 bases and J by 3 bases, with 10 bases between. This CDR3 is CASSPGVDYEQYF. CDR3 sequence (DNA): TGTGCCAGCAGCCCTGGGGTCGACTACGAGCAGTACTTC.

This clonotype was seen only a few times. The CDR3 region has the DNA TGTGCCAGCAGTTTTCGGGCACCCGCGGATTTAGTCTACGAGCAGTACTTC. Translating gives CASSFRAPADLVYEQYF. The rearrangement uses TRBV27 and TRBJ2-7, with unresolved D. Between the trimmed V and J ends, which lost 3 bases and 3 bases, there was a span of 21 bases. The CDR3 spans 17 residues. Per germline, CDR1 MNHEY and CDR2 SMNVEV (reference sequence).

The CDR3 nucleotides read TGTGCCAGCAGTTTGGGGCTTTTACTAGGGGGCTACACCTTC. It translates to CASSLGLLLGGYTF. The chain joins TRBV12-3 or TRBV12-4 to TRBJ1-2; D might be TRBD1 (5 bases). V lost 3 bases and J lost 8, with 16 bases in between. The CDR3 has 14 residues.

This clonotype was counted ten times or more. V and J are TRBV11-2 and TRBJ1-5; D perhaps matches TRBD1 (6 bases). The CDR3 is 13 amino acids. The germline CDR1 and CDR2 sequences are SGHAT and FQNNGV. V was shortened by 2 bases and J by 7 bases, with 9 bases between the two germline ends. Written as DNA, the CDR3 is TGTGCCAGCAGCTTAAGAGGGGGGCAGCCCCAGCATTTT. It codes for CASSLRGGQPQHF. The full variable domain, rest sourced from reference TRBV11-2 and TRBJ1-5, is EAGVAQSPRYKIIEKRQSVAFWCNPISGHATLYWYQQILGQGPKLLIQFQNNGVVDDSQLPKDRFSAERLKGVDSTLKIQPAKLEDSAVYLCASSLRGGQPQHFGDGTRLSIL.

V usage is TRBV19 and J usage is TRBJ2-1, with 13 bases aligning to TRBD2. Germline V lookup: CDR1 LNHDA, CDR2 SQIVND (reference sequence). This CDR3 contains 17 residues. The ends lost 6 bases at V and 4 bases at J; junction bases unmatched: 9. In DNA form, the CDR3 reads TGTGCCAGTAGAAGGACTAGCGGGAGCGGATGGTACAATGAGCAGTTCTTC. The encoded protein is CASRRTSGSGWYNEQFF.

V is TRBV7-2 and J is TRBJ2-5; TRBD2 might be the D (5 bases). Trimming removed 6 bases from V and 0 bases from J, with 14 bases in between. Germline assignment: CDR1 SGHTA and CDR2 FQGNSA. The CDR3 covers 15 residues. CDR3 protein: CASSRIRLHQETQYF. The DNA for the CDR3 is TGTGCCAGCAGTCGCATCCGACTACACCAAGAGACCCAGTACTTC.

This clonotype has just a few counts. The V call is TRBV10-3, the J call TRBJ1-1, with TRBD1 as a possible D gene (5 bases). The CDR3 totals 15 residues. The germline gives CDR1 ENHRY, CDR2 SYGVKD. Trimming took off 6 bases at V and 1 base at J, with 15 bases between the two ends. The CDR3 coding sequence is TGTGCCATCAGGGGAATAGACAGAGCGAACACTGAAGCTTTCTTT. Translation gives CAIRGIDRANTEAFF.

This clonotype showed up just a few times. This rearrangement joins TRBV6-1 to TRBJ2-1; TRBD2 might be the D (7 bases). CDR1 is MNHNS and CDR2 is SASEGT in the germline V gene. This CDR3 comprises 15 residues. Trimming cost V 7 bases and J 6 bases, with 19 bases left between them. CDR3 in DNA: TGTGCCAGCAAAACGGGGGGCACCTCCGGCAATGAGCAGTTCTTC. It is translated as CASKTGGTSGNEQFF.

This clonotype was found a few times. The CDR3 here is CASSRTGTEVTDTQYF. The CDR3 bases are TGTGCCAGCAGCCGAACCGGGACAGAGGTCACAGATACGCAGTATTTT. This chain uses TRBV4-2 with TRBJ2-3, with TRBD1 matching 7 bases. V was pared by 4 bases and J by 2 bases, with 9 bases of the junction left unmatched. This CDR3 is 16 amino acids long. From germline, CDR1 is LGHNA and CDR2 YNFKEQ.

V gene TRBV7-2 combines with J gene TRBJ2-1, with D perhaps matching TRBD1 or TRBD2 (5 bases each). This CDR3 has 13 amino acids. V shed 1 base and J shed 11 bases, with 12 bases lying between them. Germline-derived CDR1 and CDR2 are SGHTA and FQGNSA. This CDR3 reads CASSLVVKGQQFF. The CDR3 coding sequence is TGTGCCAGCAGCTTAGTGGTAAAGGGACAGCAGTTCTTC.

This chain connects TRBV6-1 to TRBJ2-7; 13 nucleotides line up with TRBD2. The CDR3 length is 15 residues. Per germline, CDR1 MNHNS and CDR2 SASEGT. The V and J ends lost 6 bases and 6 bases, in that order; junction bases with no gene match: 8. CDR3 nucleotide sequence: TGTGCCAGCAGAGGCACTAGCGGGAGGGCCTCCGAGCAGTACTTC. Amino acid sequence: CASRGTSGRASEQYF.

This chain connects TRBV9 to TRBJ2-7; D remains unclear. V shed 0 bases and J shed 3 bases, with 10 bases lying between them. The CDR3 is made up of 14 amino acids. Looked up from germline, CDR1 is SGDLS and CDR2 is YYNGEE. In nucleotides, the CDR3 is TGTGCCAGCAGCGTAGGCCAGGAAATCTACGAGCAGTACTTC. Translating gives CASSVGQEIYEQYF.

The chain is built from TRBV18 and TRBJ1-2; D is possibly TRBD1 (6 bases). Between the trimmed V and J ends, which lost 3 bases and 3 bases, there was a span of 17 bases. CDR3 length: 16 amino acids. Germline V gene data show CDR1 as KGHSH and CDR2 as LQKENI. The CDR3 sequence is CASSPKTGFLYYGYTF. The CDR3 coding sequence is TGTGCCAGCTCACCGAAAACAGGGTTCCTTTACTATGGCTACACCTTC.

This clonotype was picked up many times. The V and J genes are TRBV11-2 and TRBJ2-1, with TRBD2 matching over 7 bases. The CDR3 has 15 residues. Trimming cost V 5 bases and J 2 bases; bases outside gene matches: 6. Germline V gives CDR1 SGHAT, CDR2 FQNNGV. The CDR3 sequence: CASSPGTTTYNEQFF. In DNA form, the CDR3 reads TGTGCCAGCAGCCCCGGGACTACCACCTACAATGAGCAGTTCTTC.

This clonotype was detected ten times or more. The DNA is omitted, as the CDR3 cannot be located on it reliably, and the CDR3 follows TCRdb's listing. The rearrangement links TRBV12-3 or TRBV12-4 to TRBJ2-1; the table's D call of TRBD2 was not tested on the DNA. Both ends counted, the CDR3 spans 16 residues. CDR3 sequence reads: CASSFFVLAGYNEQFF.